This T cell receptor beta chain derives from a study of CD8 T cells in Susac syndrome (dated by TCRdb to the late 2010s). As for the study more broadly: Repertoire sequencing was used to test whether CD8+ T cell activation and differentiation in Susac syndrome was antigen driven. Summary of the overall study and its limitations: The number of individuals in the TCR sequencing and HLA analysis was recognized as being relatively small.

High-throughput TCR beta sequencing profiled peripheral blood CD8+ and CD4+ T cells from healthy donors, Susac syndrome patients and multiple sclerosis patients. Multiple sclerosis controls were treatment-naive patients with stable or active relapsing-remitting disease fulfilling revised McDonald criteria. Bulk CD8+ and CD4+ T cells were purified by magnetic negative isolation, whereas CD8+ TEMRA cells were enriched by FACS. Blood was drawn into EDTA tubes, processed within 24 hours, and PBMCs were isolated by density gradient centrifugation. PBMCs intended for TCR sequencing were cryopreserved in liquid nitrogen and were subsequently thawed in a 37 degrees C water bath. The sorted or isolated CD4+, CD8+ and CD8+ TEMRA cells had a purity of 90% or higher. A word on this clonotype: What antigen it recognizes has not been identified. Qualities for individual bases were not recorded, and no much larger clone is one base off.

RNA was extracted using the RNeasy kit, and roughly 0.5 to 1 ug of the RNA was reverse transcribed with random hexamers. The immunoSEQ multiplex PCR assay, which covers 54 Vbeta and 13 Jbeta segments, was used to amplify TCR beta CDR3 regions. To correct PCR amplification bias, a synthetic template baseline was used for both primer optimization and computational correction. The authors' pipeline ran thus. Reads were assigned to V, D and J genes according to IMGT and analyzed in immunoSEQ Analyzer, with only productive sequences retained. Clonality was calculated as one minus the Shannon entropy normalized by log2 of the number of productive unique sequences. Public and private clones were assessed among the 100 most prevalent clones of each patient and control. Clones were defined as Susac-specific if absent from the healthy and MS cohorts, from 900 to 1,200 published viral clones and from other ImmuneACCESS disease sequences. Clones were called with MiXCR by TCRdb after fastp trimmed the public reads at Q25, and only in-frame beta chains were retained. One record per CDR3 amino acid sequence lists the most common genes and DNA. Clone size and V and J calls follow TCRdb, not the original study. Within this sample are around 200,000 distinct CDR3 sequences, with 85% to 95% of them counted one time only. Of the sample, 0.082% falls within the top ten clones.

CDR1 and CDR2, looked up from the germline V gene, are SNHLY and FYNNEI. Counted from cysteine to phenylalanine, this CDR3 has 13 amino acids. Of all the DNA, just the CDR3 is kept, 39 bases in frame from base 1. Trimming takes 5 bases from V and 7 bases from J, and the germline ends sit 12 bases apart. This clonotype was sampled from a human donor with multiple sclerosis. The sequence is built from TRBV2 and TRBJ1-5; the D segment could be TRBD1, given 6 matching bases. Sequences were obtained from CD4+ T cells from PBMCs. The DNA is as follows: TGTGCCAGCAGTACAGGGTTAGACCAGCCCCAGCATTTT. Protein translation: CASSTGLDQPQHF.